A single count supports the clone carrying this TCR beta chain. This record comes from a study of blood T cell repertoires in COVID-19. Across the whole study: COVID-19 samples from acute and convalescent phases originated in the United States, Italy and Spain.

Study processing details: Nucleated cell number was recorded as an estimate derived from reference gene primer amplification. TCRdb's copy holds only in-frame clones and misses some; the assay was immunoSEQ multiplex PCR. That table supplies the V and J calls and clone size; D and trimming were determined from the DNA. The sample consists of 190,000 or so clones, 83% of them appearing once. The CDR3 spans 17 residues. V dropped 0 bases and J dropped 6 bases, with 18 bases sitting between them. Germline-derived CDR1 and CDR2 are LGHNA and YSLEER. The specimen was peripheral blood. The V and J genes are TRBV4-3 and TRBJ2-1, with D possibly being TRBD1 (7 bases). The sequence was obtained from a man in his fifties with active or convalescent COVID-19. The CDR3 here is CASSQDQGQGGFNEQFF. The DNA for the CDR3 is TGCGCCAGCAGCCAAGATCAGGGGCAGGGGGGCTTCAATGAGCAGTTCTTC.